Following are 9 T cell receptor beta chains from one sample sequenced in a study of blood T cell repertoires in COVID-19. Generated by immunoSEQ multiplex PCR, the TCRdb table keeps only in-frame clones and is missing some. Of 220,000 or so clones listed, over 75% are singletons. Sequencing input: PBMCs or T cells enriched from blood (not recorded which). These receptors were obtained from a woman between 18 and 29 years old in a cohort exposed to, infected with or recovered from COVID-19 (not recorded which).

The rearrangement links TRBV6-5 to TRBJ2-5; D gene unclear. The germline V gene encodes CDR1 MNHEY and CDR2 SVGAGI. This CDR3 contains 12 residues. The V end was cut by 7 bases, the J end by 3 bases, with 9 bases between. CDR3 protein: CASMGQKETQYF. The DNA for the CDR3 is TGTGCCAGCATGGGCCAGAAAGAGACCCAGTACTTC.

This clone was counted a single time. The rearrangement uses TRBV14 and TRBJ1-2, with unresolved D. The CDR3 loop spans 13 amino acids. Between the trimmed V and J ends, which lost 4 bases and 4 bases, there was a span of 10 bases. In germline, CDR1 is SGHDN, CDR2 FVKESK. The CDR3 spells CASSLPSAYGYTF. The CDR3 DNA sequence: TGTGCCAGCAGCCTCCCCAGTGCCTATGGCTACACCTTC.

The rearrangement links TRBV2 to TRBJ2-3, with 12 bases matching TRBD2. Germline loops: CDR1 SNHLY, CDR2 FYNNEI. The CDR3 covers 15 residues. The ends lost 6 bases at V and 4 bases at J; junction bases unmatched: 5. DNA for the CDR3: TGTGCCAGCAGCCTAGCGGGAGGGCCCCCAGATACGCAGTATTTT. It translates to CASSLAGGPPDTQYF.

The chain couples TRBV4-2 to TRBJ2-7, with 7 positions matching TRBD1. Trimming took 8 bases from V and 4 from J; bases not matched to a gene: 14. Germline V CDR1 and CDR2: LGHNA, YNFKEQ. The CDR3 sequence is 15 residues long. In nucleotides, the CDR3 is TGTGCCAGCGCCACCAGCCGGGACAGAATATACGAGCAGTACTTC. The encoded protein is CASATSRDRIYEQYF.

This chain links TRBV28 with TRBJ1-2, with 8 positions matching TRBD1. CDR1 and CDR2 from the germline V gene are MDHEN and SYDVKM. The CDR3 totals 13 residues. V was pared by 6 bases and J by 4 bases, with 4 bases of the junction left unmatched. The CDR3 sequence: CASSYGQGYGYTF. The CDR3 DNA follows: TGTGCCAGCAGCTACGGACAGGGCTATGGCTACACCTTC.

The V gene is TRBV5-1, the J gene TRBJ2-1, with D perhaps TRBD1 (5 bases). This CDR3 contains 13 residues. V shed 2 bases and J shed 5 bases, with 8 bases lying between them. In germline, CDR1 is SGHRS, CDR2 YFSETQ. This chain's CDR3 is CASSFGQNNEQFF. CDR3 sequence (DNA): TGCGCCAGCAGCTTTGGACAAAACAATGAGCAGTTCTTC.

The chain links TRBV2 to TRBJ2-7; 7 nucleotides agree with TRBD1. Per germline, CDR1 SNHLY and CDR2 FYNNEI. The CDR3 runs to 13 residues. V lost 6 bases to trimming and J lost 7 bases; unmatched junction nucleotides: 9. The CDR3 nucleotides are TGTGCCAGCAGCGAGGGGGCAGGAGGAGAGCAGTACTTC. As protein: CASSEGAGGEQYF.

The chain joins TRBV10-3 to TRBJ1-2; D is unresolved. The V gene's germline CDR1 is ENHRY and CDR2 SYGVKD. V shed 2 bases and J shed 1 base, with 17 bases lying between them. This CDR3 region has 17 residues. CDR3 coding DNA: TGTGCCATCAGTGAGGGTCTAGATCAAGGCATTAACTATGGCTACACCTTC. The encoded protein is CAISEGLDQGINYGYTF.

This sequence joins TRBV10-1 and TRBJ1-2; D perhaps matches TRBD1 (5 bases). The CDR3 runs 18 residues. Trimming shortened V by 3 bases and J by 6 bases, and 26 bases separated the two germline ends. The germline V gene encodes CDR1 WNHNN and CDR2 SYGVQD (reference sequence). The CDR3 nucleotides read TGCGCCAGCAGTGACCTTGTGTCCTTAGGGGAAGCGTCCCATGGCTACACCTTC. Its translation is CASSDLVSLGEASHGYTF.